The TCR beta chain described here comes from a study of cytomegalovirus exposure and HLA in healthy donors. Study-wide findings and caveats: Across donors, most TCRs were seen rarely, yet some public ones were widespread. V- and J-gene trimming in TCR beta was tied to a missense DCLRE1C variant by an analysis performed later. Being productive about 87% or about 30% of the time was typical of most TCR beta V segments in an earlier analysis.

This clone was seen a handful of times. Its antigen is as yet unknown. Trimming removed 2 bases at V and 0 bases at J, with 9 bases between. CDR1 SGHNT and CDR2 YYREEE come from the germline V gene (reference sequence). The CDR3 length is 14 residues. The study ran its PCR with 60 Vbeta and 13 Jbeta primers. Clones were read by immunoSEQ multiplex PCR, and TCRdb kept only the in-frame ones, dropping some. The profile shows 90,000 to 100,000 clones, 9.4% of them singletons. Sequencing was done on a sample of PBMCs. The gene calls are TRBV5-4 and TRBJ2-7; perhaps TRBD2 as D (6 bases). This sequence originates from a man aged 45-60 years in good health and CMV-seropositive. The CDR3 coding sequence is TGTGCCAGCAGCTTTCAGGGAGGCTCCTACGAGCAGTACTTC. Translating it yields CASSFQGGSYEQYF.